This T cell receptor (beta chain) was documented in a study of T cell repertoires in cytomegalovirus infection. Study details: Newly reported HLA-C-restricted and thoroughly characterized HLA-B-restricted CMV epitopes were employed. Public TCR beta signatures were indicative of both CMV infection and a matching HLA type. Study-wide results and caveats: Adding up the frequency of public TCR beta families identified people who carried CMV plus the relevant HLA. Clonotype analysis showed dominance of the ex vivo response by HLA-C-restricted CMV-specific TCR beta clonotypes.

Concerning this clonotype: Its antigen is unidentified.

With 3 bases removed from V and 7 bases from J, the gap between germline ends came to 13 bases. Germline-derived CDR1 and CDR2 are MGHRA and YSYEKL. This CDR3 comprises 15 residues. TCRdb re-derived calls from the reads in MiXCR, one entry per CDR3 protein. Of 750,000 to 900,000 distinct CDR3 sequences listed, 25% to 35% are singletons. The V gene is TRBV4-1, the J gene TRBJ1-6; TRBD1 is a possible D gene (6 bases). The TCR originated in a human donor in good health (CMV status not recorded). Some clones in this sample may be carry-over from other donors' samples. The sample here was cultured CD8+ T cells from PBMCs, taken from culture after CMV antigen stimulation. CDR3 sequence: CASSQVDRENSPLHF. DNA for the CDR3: TGCGCCAGCAGCCAGGTGGACAGAGAGAATTCACCCCTCCACTTT.